A single sample gave rise to the 28 T cell receptor beta chains below, sequenced in a study of blood T cell repertoires in COVID-19. TCRdb keeps only in-frame clones here, not all; method: immunoSEQ multiplex PCR. Of about 200,000 clones in the sample, 80% to 90% were seen once. The sample was PBMCs or T cells enriched from blood (not recorded which). All receptors derive from a woman between 40 and 50 years old with acute COVID-19.

This clone was found once. This sequence joins TRBV18 and TRBJ1-1; unclear D gene. This CDR3 has 13 amino acids. Trimming removed 2 bases at V and 1 base at J, with 5 bases between. CDR1 KGHSH and CDR2 LQKENI come from the germline V gene. DNA for the CDR3: TGTGCCAGCTCACCAACGGGGAACACTGAAGCTTTCTTT. Protein: CASSPTGNTEAFF.

CDR3 coding DNA: TGCAGCGTTGGGGTTTTAGCGGGGGGCACCGGGGAGCTGTTTTTT. It codes for CSVGVLAGGTGELFF. The chain uses TRBV29-1 and TRBJ2-2; 10 nucleotides align to TRBD2. This CDR3 region has 15 residues. With 4 bases clipped from V and 4 bases from J, the junction kept 6 bases outside the gene matches. Germline CDR1 reads SQVTM; CDR2 reads ANQGSEA.

The rearrangement uses TRBV11-2 and TRBJ2-7, with TRBD2 matching 10 bases. Germline lookup yields CDR1 SGHAT and CDR2 FQNNGV. This CDR3 contains 16 residues. The ends lost 5 bases at V and 4 bases at J; junction bases unmatched: 11. CDR3 sequence reads: CASSPRLAGASYEQYF. CDR3 in DNA: TGTGCCAGCAGCCCTCGGCTAGCGGGAGCCAGTTACGAGCAGTACTTC.

The V call is TRBV15, the J call TRBJ2-3; D perhaps matches TRBD1 (6 bases). V was trimmed by 1 base and J by 2 bases, leaving 10 bases between them. Looked up from germline, CDR1 is LNHNV and CDR2 is YYDKDF (reference sequence). This CDR3 has 15 residues. The CDR3 spells CATSRADSYTDTQYF. The CDR3 DNA follows: TGTGCCACCAGCAGAGCGGACAGCTACACAGATACGCAGTATTTT.

J is TRBJ2-7 and V is TRBV12-3 or TRBV12-4, with D unresolved. The germline V and J ends were trimmed by 7 bases and 4 bases, with 8 bases remaining between them. There are 11 residues in the CDR3. CDR3 residues: CASTFGYEQYF. The CDR3 nucleotides are TGTGCCAGCACCTTCGGTTACGAGCAGTACTTC.

This clone was counted a single time. The chain uses TRBV21-1 and TRBJ2-1; TRBD1 is the table's D call and was not checked against the DNA. TRBV21-1 is shown as a pseudogene. CDR3 length: 11 residues. The CDR3 DNA reads TGTGCCAACATCTCCTACAATGAGCAGTTCTTC. Protein product: CANISYNEQFF.

The chain has TRBV7-8 and TRBJ2-2; no firm D call. Germline V gene data show CDR1 as SGHVS and CDR2 as FQNEAQ. The V end was cut by 5 bases, the J end by 6 bases, with 4 bases between. The CDR3 has 11 amino acids. DNA of the CDR3: TGTGCCAGCAGCCCCGCCGGGGAGCTGTTTTTT. Translation: CASSPAGELFF.

This clone has a single count. CDR3 bases: TGTGCCAGCAGCTGGGACAGGACAACGCAAGATACGCAGTATTTT. It is translated as CASSWDRTTQDTQYF. The genes are TRBV5-6 and TRBJ2-3; TRBD1 matches 8 bases. Germline trimming cut 3 bases from V and 5 bases from J; bases unmatched to any gene: 8. Germline V gene lookup returns CDR1 SGHDT and CDR2 YYEEEE. The CDR3 sequence is 15 residues long. The full variable domain, its missing parts supplied by reference TRBV5-6 and TRBJ2-3, is DAGVTQSPTHLIKTRGQQVTLRCSPKSGHDTVSWYQQALGQGPQFIFQYYEEEERQRGNFPDRFSGHQFPNYSSELNVNALLLGDSALYLCASSWDRTTQDTQYFGPGTRLTVL.

V usage is TRBV6-2 or TRBV6-3 and J usage is TRBJ2-7; the match to TRBD2 covers 10 bases. CDR3 length equals 16 residues. In germline, CDR1 is MNHEY, CDR2 SVGEGT. V trimming: 5 bases; J trimming: 2 bases; junction bases outside the gene matches: 9. The CDR3 nucleotides are TGTGCCAGCAGTCGTGGGGCTAGCGGGAGCGCCTACGAGCAGTACTTC. Its protein is CASSRGASGSAYEQYF.

The V call is TRBV4-1, the J call TRBJ2-1; maybe TRBD2 (6 bases). The length of the CDR3 is 16 residues. The germline V gene has CDR1 MGHRA and CDR2 YSYEKL. V was shortened by 1 base and J by 0 bases, with 10 bases between the two germline ends. For the CDR3, the DNA is TGCGCCAGCAGCCAAGGGTGGCGGGGCTCCTACAATGAGCAGTTCTTC. This codes for CASSQGWRGSYNEQFF.

The rearrangement links TRBV2 to TRBJ2-7, with 9 bases identical to TRBD2. Trimming removed 7 bases from V and 0 bases from J; junction bases left unmatched: 22. Germline V gives CDR1 SNHLY, CDR2 FYNNEI. This CDR3 region has 20 residues. Written as DNA, the CDR3 is TGTGCCAGCAAGGGTTACTTTGGCGGGAGGGACATAGTTAACTCCTACGAGCAGTACTTC. It encodes CASKGYFGGRDIVNSYEQYF.

This chain uses TRBV4-2 with TRBJ1-5; no clear D. Between the trimmed V and J ends, which lost 1 base and 4 bases, there was a span of 5 bases. The CDR3 has 13 amino acids. Germline-derived CDR1 and CDR2 are LGHNA and YNFKEQ. As DNA, the CDR3 is TGTGCCAGCAGCCAAGGGGAGAATCAGCCCCAGCATTTT. This gives the protein CASSQGENQPQHF.

The chain has TRBV5-1 and TRBJ2-7; perhaps TRBD1 as D (6 bases). This CDR3 is built from 14 residues. Germline CDR1 SGHRS, CDR2 YFSETQ. With 2 bases removed from V and 7 bases from J, the gap between germline ends came to 16 bases. The CDR3: CASSFTTSGVEQYF. The CDR3 nucleotides read TGCGCCAGCAGCTTCACGACCTCAGGGGTTGAGCAGTACTTC. Together with reference TRBV5-1 and TRBJ2-7, the CDR3 gives the full variable domain: KAGVTQTPRYLIKTRGQQVTLSCSPISGHRSVSWYQQTPGQGLQFLFEYFSETQRNKGNFPGRFSGRQFSNSRSEMNVSTLELGDSALYLCASSFTTSGVEQYFGPGTRLTVT.

The chain uses TRBV7-2 and TRBJ1-6; D is perhaps TRBD1 (5 bases). The CDR3 is 19 amino acids. The germline V gene encodes CDR1 SGHTA and CDR2 FQGNSA. V was trimmed by 6 bases and J by 8 bases, leaving 29 bases between them. CDR3 residues: CASSHGQQLTDSRDSPLHF. The CDR3 DNA reads as TGTGCCAGCAGTCATGGCCAGCAGCTTACCGACAGTCGGGATTCACCCCTCCACTTT.

The genes are TRBV28 and TRBJ2-7, with TRBD2 matching over 7 bases. Trimming at V came to 5 bases and at J to 0 bases, leaving 7 bases not matched to a gene. There are 15 residues in the CDR3. Per germline, CDR1 MDHEN and CDR2 SYDVKM. CDR3 nucleotides: TGTGCCAGCAGTCCCGCGGGAGTAGGCTCCTACGAGCAGTACTTC. Protein sequence: CASSPAGVGSYEQYF.

The rearrangement uses TRBV30 and TRBJ1-1, with D unclear. The CDR3 covers 10 residues. With 5 bases removed from V and 8 bases from J, the gap between germline ends came to 9 bases. Germline CDR1 reads GTSNPN; CDR2 reads SVGIG (reference sequence). In nucleotides, the CDR3 is TGTGCCTGGCTCAGTGAAGAAGCTTTCTTT. Protein sequence: CAWLSEEAFF.

This clone was observed a few times. The chain combines TRBV19 with TRBJ1-1, with D uncertain. The V end lost 3 bases, the J end lost 1 base, and 9 bases lay between the germline ends. The CDR3 consists of 14 residues. Germline V gene data show CDR1 as LNHDA and CDR2 as SQIVND (reference sequence). The CDR3 region is CASSIDRRNTEAFF. The DNA for the CDR3 is TGTGCCAGTAGTATCGATAGGAGGAACACTGAAGCTTTCTTT.

J is TRBJ1-3 and V is TRBV19; the D is unclear. Germline CDR1 LNHDA, CDR2 SQIVND (reference sequence). The V and J ends lost 4 bases and 3 bases respectively, with 10 bases between them. This CDR3 spans 14 amino acids. CDR3 nucleotides: TGTGCCAGTAGTACCCCCCGTTTTGGAAACACCATATATTTT. Amino acids: CASSTPRFGNTIYF. The full variable domain, in which reference TRBV19 and TRBJ1-3 provide the parts outside the CDR3, is DGGITQSPKYLFRKEGQNVTLSCEQNLNHDAMYWYRQDPGQGLRLIYYSQIVNDFQKGDIAEGYSVSREKKESFPLTVTSAQKNPTAFYLCASSTPRFGNTIYFGEGSWLTVV.

The rearrangement joins TRBV4-3 to TRBJ2-1; 9 bases are a match to TRBD1. This CDR3 has 14 residues. The germline V gene has CDR1 LGHNA and CDR2 YSLEER. V shed 5 bases, J shed 5 bases, and the junction held 4 bases outside the gene matches. The CDR3 region has the DNA TGCGCCAGCAGCTTGTGGACAGGGGACAATGAGCAGTTCTTC. Translated, it gives CASSLWTGDNEQFF.

This clone was observed once. The chain employs TRBV6-1 and TRBJ2-7; the D gene is possibly TRBD2 (6 bases). The germline V and J ends were trimmed by 1 base and 0 bases, with 19 bases remaining between them. Germline values: CDR1 MNHNS, CDR2 SASEGT. The CDR3 extends over 18 amino acids. The CDR3 nucleotides are TGTGCCAGCAGTGAAGGAGGCTTTCTAGCGTCGAGCTCCTACGAGCAGTACTTC. As protein: CASSEGGFLASSSYEQYF.

This chain links TRBV7-8 with TRBJ2-2, with TRBD2 matching 9 bases. The CDR3 has 17 residues. In germline, CDR1 is SGHVS, CDR2 FQNEAQ. Unmatched junction bases numbered 7, after V lost 0 bases and J lost 5 bases. CDR3 sequence (DNA): TGTGCCAGCAGCTTAGCGGGGAGCGGGAGGACGACCGGGGAGCTGTTTTTT. Residues: CASSLAGSGRTTGELFF.

The rearrangement joins TRBV27 to TRBJ2-2; a weak D match, TRBD2 (6 bases). Trimming stripped 1 base from V and 0 bases from J, with 18 bases between. CDR1 and CDR2 (germline): MNHEY, SMNVEV (reference sequence). The CDR3 spans 19 residues. This CDR3 is CASSLYMGGRAPNTGELFF. Written as DNA, the CDR3 is TGTGCCAGCAGTTTATATATGGGGGGTAGGGCCCCGAACACCGGGGAGCTGTTTTTT.

The V call is TRBV10-2, the J call TRBJ1-5, with 9 positions matching TRBD1. Germline trimming cut 6 bases from V and 7 bases from J; bases unmatched to any gene: 10. This CDR3 contains 15 residues. The V gene's germline CDR1 is WSHSY and CDR2 SAAADI. The CDR3 loop reads CASRDGQGKAQPQHF. Here the CDR3 DNA reads TGCGCCAGCAGAGATGGACAGGGGAAGGCCCAGCCCCAGCATTTT.

The gene calls are TRBV28 and TRBJ2-1, with a weak D call TRBD2 (6 bases). Looked up from germline, CDR1 is MDHEN and CDR2 is SYDVKM. Trimming removed 11 bases at V and 1 base at J, with 18 bases between. The CDR3 covers 15 residues. The CDR3 sequence: CACGPTSLSYNEQFF. The CDR3 bases are TGTGCCTGCGGGCCCACTAGCTTATCCTACAATGAGCAGTTCTTC. Together with reference TRBV28 and TRBJ2-1, the CDR3 gives the full variable domain: DVKVTQSSRYLVKRTGEKVFLECVQDMDHENMFWYRQDPGLGLRLIYFSYDVKMKEKGDIPEGYSVSREKKERFSLILESASTNQTSMYLCACGPTSLSYNEQFFGPGTRLTVL.

The rearrangement links TRBV7-8 to TRBJ2-1; possible D gene TRBD1, 5 bases. Germline V lookup: CDR1 SGHVS, CDR2 FQNEAQ. V gave up 1 base and J gave up 1 base, with 5 bases separating them. The CDR3 has 14 residues. The CDR3 region is CASSLGQSYNEQFF. The CDR3 bases are TGTGCCAGCAGCTTAGGACAGTCCTACAATGAGCAGTTCTTC. The full variable domain, rest sourced from reference TRBV7-8 and TRBJ2-1, is GAGVSQSPRYKVAKRGQDVALRCDPISGHVSLFWYQQALGQGPEFLTYFQNEAQLDKSGLPSDRFFAERPEGSVSTLKIQRTQQEDSAVYLCASSLGQSYNEQFFGPGTRLTVL.

The chain combines TRBV7-9 with TRBJ1-1, with 8 bases lining up with TRBD1. Germline CDR1 and CDR2: SEHNR and FQNEAQ (reference sequence). The junction had 4 bases not matched to a gene; V was cut back by 1 base and J by 6 bases. CDR3 length equals 14 residues. CDR3 in amino acids: CASSLGQGIPEAFF. DNA for the CDR3: TGTGCCAGCAGCTTAGGACAGGGGATCCCTGAAGCTTTCTTT.

The rearrangement links TRBV28 to TRBJ1-2; D is perhaps TRBD1 (6 bases). V was clipped by 2 bases and J by 8 bases, with 21 bases between them. Germline CDR1 MDHEN, CDR2 SYDVKM. The CDR3 consists of 16 residues. In DNA, the CDR3 is TGTGCCAGCAGTTTACAGGGGACACGACTACTACGGGGCTACACCTTC. Amino acid sequence: CASSLQGTRLLRGYTF.

This CDR3 is CASSFWGLPYNEQFF. As DNA, the CDR3 is TGTGCCAGCAGCTTTTGGGGACTCCCCTACAATGAGCAGTTCTTC. The rearrangement joins TRBV5-6 to TRBJ2-1; perhaps TRBD2 as D (6 bases). The length of the CDR3 is 15 residues. The V end was cut by 2 bases, the J end by 2 bases, with 11 bases between. Per the germline V gene, CDR1 is SGHDT and CDR2 is YYEEEE.